This T cell receptor (beta chain) was identified during a study of control samples from healthy donors and cancer patients. The repertoire was sequenced with immunoSEQ multiplex PCR; TCRdb's copy has only in-frame clones and lacks some. The table shows about 160,000 clones, with around 94% occurring only once. CDR1 KGHDR and CDR2 SFDVKD come from the germline V gene. Trimming shortened V by 6 bases and J by 12 bases, and 17 bases separated the two germline ends. This CDR3 has 13 residues. The sequence derives from a man aged 60-69 years with colorectal cancer. This chain joins TRBV24-1 and TRBJ2-1, with unresolved D. Sequenced material: PBMCs. CDR3 sequence (DNA): TGTGCCACCAGTAGTAAGGGCCTGGTGGGGCAGTTCTTC. Its protein is CATSSKGLVGQFF.